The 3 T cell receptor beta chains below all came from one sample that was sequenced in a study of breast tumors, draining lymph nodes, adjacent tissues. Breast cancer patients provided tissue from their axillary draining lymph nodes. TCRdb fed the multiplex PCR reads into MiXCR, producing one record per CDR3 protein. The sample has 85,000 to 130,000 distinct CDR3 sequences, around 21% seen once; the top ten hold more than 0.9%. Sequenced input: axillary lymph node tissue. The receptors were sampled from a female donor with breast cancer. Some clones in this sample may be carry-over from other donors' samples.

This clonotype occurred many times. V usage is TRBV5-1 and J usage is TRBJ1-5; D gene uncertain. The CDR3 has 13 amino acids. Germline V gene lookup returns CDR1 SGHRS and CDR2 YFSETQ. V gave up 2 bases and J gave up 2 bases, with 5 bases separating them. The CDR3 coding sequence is TGCGCCAGCAGCTTTCTTGGCAATCAGCCCCAGCATTTT. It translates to CASSFLGNQPQHF.

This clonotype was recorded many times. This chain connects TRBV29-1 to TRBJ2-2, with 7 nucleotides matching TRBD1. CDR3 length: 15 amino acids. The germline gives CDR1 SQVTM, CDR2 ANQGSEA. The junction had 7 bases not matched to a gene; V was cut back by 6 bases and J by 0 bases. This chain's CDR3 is CSVMMGQTNTGELFF. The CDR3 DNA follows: TGCAGCGTGATGATGGGACAGACGAACACCGGGGAGCTGTTTTTT.

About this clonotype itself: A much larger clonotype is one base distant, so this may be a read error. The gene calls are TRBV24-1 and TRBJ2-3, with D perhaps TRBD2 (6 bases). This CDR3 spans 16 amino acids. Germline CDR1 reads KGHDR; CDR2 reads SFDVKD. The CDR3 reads CATSDLEGLEADTQCF. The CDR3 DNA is TGTGCCACCAGTGATTTGGAGGGACTCGAGGCGGATACGCAGTGTTTT.